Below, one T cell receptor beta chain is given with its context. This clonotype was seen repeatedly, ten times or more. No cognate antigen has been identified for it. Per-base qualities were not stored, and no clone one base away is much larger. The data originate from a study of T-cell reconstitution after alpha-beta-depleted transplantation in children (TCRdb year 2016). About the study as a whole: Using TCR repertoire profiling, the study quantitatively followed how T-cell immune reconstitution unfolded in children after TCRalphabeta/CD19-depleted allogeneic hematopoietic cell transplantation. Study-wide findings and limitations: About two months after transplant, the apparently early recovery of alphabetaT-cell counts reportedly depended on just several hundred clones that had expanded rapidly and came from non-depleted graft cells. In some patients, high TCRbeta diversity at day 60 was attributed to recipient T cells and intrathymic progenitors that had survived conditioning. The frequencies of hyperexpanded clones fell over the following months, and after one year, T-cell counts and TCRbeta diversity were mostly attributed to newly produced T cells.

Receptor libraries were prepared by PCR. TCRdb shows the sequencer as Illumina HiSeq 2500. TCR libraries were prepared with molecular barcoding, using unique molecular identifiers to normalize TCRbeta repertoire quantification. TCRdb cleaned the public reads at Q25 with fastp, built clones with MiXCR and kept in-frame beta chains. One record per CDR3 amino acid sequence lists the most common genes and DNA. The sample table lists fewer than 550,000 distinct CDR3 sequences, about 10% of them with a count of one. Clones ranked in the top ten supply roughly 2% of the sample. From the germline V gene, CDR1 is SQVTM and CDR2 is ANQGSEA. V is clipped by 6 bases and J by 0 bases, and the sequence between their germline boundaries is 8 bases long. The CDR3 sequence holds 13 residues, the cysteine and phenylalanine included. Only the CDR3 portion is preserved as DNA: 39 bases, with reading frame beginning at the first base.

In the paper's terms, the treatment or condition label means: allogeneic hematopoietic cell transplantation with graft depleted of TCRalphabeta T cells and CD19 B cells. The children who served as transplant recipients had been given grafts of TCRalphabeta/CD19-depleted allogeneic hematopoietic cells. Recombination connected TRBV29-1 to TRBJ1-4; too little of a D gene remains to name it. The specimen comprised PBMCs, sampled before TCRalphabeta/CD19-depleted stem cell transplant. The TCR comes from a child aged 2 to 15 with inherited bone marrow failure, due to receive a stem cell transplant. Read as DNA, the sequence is TGCAGCGTGCCGGGAGCAACTAATGAAAAACTGTTTTTT. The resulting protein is CSVPGATNEKLFF.